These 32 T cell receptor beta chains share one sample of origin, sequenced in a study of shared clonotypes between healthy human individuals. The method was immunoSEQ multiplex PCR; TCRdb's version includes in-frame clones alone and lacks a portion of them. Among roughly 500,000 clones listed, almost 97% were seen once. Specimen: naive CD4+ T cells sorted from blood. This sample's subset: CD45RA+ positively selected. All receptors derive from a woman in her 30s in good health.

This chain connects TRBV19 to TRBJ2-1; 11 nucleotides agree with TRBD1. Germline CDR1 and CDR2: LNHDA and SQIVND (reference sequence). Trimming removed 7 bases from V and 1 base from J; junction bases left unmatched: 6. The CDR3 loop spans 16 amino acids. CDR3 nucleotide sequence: TGTGCCAGTACTTTGGACAGGGGGCTTTCCTACAATGAGCAGTTCTTC. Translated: CASTLDRGLSYNEQFF.

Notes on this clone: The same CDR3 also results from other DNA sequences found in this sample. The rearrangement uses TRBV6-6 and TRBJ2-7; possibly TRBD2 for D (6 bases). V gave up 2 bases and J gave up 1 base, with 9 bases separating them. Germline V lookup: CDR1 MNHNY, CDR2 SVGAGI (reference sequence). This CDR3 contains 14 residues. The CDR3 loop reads CASSYAGSSYEQYF. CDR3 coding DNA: TGTGCCAGCAGTTACGCGGGATCATCCTACGAGCAGTACTTC.

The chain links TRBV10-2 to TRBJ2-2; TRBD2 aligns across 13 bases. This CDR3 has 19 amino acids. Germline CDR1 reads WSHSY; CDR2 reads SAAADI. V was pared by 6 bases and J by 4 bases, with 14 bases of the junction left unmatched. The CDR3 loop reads CASSDPGTSGIRGTGELFF. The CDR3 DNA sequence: TGCGCCAGCAGCGATCCCGGGACTAGCGGGATTCGGGGCACCGGGGAGCTGTTTTTT.

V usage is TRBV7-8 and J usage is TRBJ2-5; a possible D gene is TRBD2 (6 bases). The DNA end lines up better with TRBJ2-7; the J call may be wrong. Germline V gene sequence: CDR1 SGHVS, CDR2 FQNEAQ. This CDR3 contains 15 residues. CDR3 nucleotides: TGTGCCAGCAGCGACAGCGGGTACTACTCCTACGAGCAGTACTTC. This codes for CASSDSGYYSYEQYF.

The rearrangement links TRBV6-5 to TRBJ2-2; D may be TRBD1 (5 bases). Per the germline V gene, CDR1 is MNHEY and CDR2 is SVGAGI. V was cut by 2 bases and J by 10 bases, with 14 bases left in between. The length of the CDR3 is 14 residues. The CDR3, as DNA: TGTGCCAGCAGTTACGACCAGGGCCGACTGGAGCTGTTTTTT. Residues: CASSYDQGRLELFF.

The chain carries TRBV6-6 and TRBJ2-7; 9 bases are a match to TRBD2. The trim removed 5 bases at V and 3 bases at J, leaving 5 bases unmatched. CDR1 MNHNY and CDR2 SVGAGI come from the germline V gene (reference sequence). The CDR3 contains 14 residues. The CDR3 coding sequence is TGTGCCAGCAGTCTGACTAGCGGAAACTACGAGCAGTACTTC. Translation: CASSLTSGNYEQYF.

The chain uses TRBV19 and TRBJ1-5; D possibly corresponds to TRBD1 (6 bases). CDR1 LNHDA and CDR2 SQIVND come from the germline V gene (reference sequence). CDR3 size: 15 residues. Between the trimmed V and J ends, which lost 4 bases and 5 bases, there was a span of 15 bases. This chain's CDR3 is CASSTDSRGDQPQHF. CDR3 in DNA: TGTGCCAGTAGTACGGACAGCCGAGGGGATCAGCCCCAGCATTTT.

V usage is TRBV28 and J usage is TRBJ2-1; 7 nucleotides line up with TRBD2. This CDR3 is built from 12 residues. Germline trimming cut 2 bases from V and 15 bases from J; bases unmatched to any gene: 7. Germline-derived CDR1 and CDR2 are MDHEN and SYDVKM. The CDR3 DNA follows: TGTGCCAGCAGTTTACAGGGAGGGACGCGGTTCTTC. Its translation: CASSLQGGTRFF.

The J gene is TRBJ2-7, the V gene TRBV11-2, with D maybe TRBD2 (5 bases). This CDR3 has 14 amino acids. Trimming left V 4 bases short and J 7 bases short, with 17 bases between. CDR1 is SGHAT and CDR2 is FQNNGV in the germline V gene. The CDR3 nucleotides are TGTGCCAGCAGCTGGTCAGCGGTATTGGGGGAGCAGTACTTC. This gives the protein CASSWSAVLGEQYF. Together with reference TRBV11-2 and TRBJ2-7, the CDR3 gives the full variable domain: EAGVAQSPRYKIIEKRQSVAFWCNPISGHATLYWYQQILGQGPKLLIQFQNNGVVDDSQLPKDRFSAERLKGVDSTLKIQPAKLEDSAVYLCASSWSAVLGEQYFGPGTRLTVT.

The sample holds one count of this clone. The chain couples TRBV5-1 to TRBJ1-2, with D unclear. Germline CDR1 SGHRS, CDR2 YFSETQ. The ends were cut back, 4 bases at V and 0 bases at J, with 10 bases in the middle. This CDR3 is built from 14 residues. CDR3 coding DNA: TGCGCCAGCAGCCTAACAGAAGCTAACTATGGCTACACCTTC. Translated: CASSLTEANYGYTF.

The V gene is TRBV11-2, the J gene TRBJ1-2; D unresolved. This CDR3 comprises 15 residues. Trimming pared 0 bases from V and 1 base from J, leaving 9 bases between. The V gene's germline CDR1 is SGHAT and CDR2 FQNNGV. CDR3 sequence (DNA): TGTGCCAGCAGCTTAGATGGGCGGATTAACTATGGCTACACCTTC. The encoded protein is CASSLDGRINYGYTF.

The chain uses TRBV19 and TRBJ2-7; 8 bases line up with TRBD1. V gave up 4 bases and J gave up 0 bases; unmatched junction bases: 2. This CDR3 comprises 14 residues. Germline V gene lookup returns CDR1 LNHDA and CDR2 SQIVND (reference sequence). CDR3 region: CASSTTGVSYEQYF. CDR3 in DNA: TGTGCCAGTAGTACGACAGGGGTCTCCTACGAGCAGTACTTC.

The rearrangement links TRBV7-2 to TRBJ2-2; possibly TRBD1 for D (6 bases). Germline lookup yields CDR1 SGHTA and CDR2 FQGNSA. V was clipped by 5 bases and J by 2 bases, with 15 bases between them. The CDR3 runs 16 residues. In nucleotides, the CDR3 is TGTGCCAGCAGCCTCGTAGGACAGATAAACACCGGGGAGCTGTTTTTT. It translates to CASSLVGQINTGELFF.

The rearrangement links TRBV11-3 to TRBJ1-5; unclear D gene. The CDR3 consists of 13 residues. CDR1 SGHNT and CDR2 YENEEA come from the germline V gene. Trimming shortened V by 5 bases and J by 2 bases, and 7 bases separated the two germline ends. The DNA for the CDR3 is TGTGCCAGCAGCCGTGGCGGCAATCAGCCCCAGCATTTT. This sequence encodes CASSRGGNQPQHF.

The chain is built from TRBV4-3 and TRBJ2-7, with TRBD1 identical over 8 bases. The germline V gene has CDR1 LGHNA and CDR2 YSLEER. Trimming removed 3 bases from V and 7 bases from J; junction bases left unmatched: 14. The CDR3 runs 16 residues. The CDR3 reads CASSHFRGLLPSEQYF. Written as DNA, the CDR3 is TGCGCCAGCAGCCACTTCAGGGGGCTTCTCCCGTCTGAGCAGTACTTC.

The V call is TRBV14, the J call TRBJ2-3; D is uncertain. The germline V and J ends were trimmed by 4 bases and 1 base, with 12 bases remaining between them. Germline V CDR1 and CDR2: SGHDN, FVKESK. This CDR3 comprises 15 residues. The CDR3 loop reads CASSPRWARTDTQYF. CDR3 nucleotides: TGTGCCAGCAGCCCCCGATGGGCCCGCACAGATACGCAGTATTTT.

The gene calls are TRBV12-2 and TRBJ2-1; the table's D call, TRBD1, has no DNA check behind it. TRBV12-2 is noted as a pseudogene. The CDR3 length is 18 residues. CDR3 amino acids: CASRLNGHQAYSYNEQFF. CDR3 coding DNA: TGTGCAAGTCGCCTGAACGGACACCAAGCCTACTCCTACAATGAGCAGTTCTTC.

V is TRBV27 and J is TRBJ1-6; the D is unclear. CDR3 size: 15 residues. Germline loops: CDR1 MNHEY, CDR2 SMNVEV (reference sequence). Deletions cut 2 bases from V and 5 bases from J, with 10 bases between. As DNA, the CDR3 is TGTGCCAGCAGTTTACCCGCCCCAAATAATTCACCCCTCCACTTT. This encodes CASSLPAPNNSPLHF.

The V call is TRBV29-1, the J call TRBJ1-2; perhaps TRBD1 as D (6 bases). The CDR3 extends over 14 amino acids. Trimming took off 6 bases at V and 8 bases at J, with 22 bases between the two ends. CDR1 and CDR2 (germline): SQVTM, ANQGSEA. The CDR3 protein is CSVAQIQGGGGYTF. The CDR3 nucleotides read TGCAGCGTCGCCCAAATACAGGGTGGCGGGGGCTACACCTTC.

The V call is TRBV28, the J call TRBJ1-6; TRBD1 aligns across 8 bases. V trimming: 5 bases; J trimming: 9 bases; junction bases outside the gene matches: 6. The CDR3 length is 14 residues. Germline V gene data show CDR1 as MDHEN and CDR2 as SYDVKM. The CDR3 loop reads CASSRGQGSSPLHF. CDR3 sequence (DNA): TGTGCCAGCAGTCGTGGACAGGGATCTTCACCCCTCCACTTT.

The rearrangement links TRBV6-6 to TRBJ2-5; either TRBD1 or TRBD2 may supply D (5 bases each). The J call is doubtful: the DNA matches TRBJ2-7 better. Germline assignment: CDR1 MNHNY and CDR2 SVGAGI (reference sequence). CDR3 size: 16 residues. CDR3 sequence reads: CASSYSSLGDAYEQYF. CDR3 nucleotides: TGTGCCAGCAGTTACTCGAGTCTGGGGGACGCCTACGAGCAGTACTTC.

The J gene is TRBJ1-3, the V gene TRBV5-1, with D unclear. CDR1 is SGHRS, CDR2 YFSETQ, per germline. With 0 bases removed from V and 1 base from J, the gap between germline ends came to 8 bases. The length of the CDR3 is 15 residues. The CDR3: CASSLDSASGNTIYF. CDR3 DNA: TGCGCCAGCAGCTTGGATTCCGCGTCTGGAAACACCATATATTTT.

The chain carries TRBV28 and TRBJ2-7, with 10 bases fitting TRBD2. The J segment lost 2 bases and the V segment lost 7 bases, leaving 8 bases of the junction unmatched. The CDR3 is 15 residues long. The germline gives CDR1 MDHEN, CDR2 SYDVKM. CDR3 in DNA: TGTGCCAGCACTGTCACTAGCGGGATTACCTACGAGCAGTACTTC. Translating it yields CASTVTSGITYEQYF.

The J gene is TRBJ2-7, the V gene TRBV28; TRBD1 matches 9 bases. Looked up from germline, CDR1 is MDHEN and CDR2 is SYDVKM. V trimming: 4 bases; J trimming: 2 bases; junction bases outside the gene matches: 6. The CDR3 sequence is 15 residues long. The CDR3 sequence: CASSSIGQGPYEQYF. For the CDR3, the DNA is TGTGCCAGCAGTTCCATTGGACAGGGGCCCTACGAGCAGTACTTC.

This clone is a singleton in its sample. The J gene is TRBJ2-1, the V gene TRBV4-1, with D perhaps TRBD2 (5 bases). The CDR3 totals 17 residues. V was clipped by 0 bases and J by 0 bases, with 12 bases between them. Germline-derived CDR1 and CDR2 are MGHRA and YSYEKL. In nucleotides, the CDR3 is TGCGCCAGCAGCCAAGATGCTAGCTTAAACTCCTACAATGAGCAGTTCTTC. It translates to CASSQDASLNSYNEQFF.

The CDR3 DNA sequence: TGTGCCAGCCGACGGGGACAGCGAGATCAGCCCCAGCATTTT. Translated, it gives CASRRGQRDQPQHF. The chain recombines TRBV28 with TRBJ1-5; TRBD1 aligns across 7 bases. Germline V lookup: CDR1 MDHEN, CDR2 SYDVKM. Unmatched junction bases numbered 9, after V lost 8 bases and J lost 5 bases. CDR3 size: 14 residues.

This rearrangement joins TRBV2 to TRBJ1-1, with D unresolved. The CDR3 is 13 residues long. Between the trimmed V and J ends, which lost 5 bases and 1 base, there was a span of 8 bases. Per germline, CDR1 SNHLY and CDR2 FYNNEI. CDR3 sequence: CASSLEGNTEAFF. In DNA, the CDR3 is TGTGCCAGCAGTTTAGAGGGGAACACTGAAGCTTTCTTT.

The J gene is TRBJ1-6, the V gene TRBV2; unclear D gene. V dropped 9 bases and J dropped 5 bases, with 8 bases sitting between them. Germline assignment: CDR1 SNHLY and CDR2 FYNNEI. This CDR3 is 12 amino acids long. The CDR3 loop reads CARRRDNSPLHF. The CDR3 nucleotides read TGTGCCAGGCGACGGGATAATTCACCCCTCCACTTT.

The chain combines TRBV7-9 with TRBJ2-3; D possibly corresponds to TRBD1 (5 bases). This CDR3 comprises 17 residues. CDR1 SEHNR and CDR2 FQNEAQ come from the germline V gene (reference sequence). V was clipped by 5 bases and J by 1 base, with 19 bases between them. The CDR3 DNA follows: TGTGCCAGCAGCCGAGACCCCACAGGAATTGGCACAGATACGCAGTATTTT. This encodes CASSRDPTGIGTDTQYF.

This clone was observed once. Written as DNA, the CDR3 is TGTGCCAGCAGTTTAAGCTTCTACGAGCAGTACTTC. Its translation is CASSLSFYEQYF. The J gene is TRBJ2-5, the V gene TRBV28; D not resolved. The J call may be faulty, since TRBJ2-7 better matches the DNA end. Germline values: CDR1 MDHEN, CDR2 SYDVKM. The CDR3 sequence is 12 residues long.

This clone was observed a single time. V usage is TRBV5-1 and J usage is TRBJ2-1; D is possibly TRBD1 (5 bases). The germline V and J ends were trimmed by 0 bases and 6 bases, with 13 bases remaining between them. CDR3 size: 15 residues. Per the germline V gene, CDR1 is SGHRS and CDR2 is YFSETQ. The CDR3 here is CASSLVVSQGNEQFF. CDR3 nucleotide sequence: TGCGCCAGCAGCTTGGTTGTCTCCCAGGGCAATGAGCAGTTCTTC.

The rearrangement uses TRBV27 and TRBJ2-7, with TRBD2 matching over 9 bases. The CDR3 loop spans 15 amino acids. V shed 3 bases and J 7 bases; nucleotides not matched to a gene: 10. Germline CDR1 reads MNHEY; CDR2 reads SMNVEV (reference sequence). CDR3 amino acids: CASSFAAGGIREQYF. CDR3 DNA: TGTGCCAGCAGTTTTGCGGCGGGGGGGATTAGAGAGCAGTACTTC.